A single sample gave rise to the 13 T cell receptor beta chains below, sequenced in a study of blood T cell repertoires in COVID-19. The assay was immunoSEQ multiplex PCR, and TCRdb's table has in-frame clones only and misses some. The sample holds approximately 250,000 clones, around 80% seen once. The sample comprised PBMCs or T cells enriched from blood (not recorded which). Receptor source: a man aged 40-50 years who had recovered from COVID-19.

This chain connects TRBV20-1 to TRBJ2-2; 11 positions match TRBD1. J gave up 4 bases and V 3 bases, and 7 bases lay outside the gene matches. Looked up from germline, CDR1 is DFQATT and CDR2 is SNEGSKA (reference sequence). The CDR3 runs 16 residues. CDR3 in amino acids: CSASARGTGGTGELFF. The CDR3 DNA reads as TGCAGTGCTAGTGCCCGGGGGACAGGGGGCACCGGGGAGCTGTTTTTT.

J is TRBJ2-2 and V is TRBV3-1 (or the pseudogene TRBV3-2); D gene unclear. V lost 2 bases, J lost 4 bases, and 5 bases lay in between. Germline V gene lookup returns CDR1 LGHDT and CDR2 YNNKEL (reference sequence). CDR3 size: 13 residues. The CDR3: CASSQSVTGELFF. DNA of the CDR3: TGTGCCAGCAGCCAATCCGTCACCGGGGAGCTGTTTTTT.

This clone showed up just a few times. The J gene is TRBJ1-5, the V gene TRBV9; TRBD1 aligns across 7 bases. The CDR3 spans 14 residues. Unmatched junction bases numbered 5, after V lost 3 bases and J lost 5 bases. Germline loops: CDR1 SGDLS, CDR2 YYNGEE. Here the CDR3 reads CASSGQGVDQPQHF. CDR3 nucleotides: TGTGCCAGCAGCGGACAGGGAGTCGATCAGCCCCAGCATTTT.

This chain uses TRBV27 with TRBJ2-3, with D hard to call. CDR1 and CDR2 from the germline V gene are MNHEY and SMNVEV (reference sequence). This CDR3 is 14 amino acids long. V was cut by 6 bases and J by 1 base, with 11 bases left in between. The CDR3 sequence: CASSPVPGTDTQYF. The CDR3 DNA reads TGTGCCAGCAGCCCGGTACCTGGCACAGATACGCAGTATTTT.

The chain carries TRBV5-1 and TRBJ2-7, with TRBD1 identical over 8 bases. The CDR3 length is 15 residues. With V trimmed by 4 bases and J by 2 bases, 8 bases remained unmatched. Per the germline V gene, CDR1 is SGHRS and CDR2 is YFSETQ. The CDR3 DNA is TGCGCCAGCAGCATCTCCGGGACAGGCCCCTACGAGCAGTACTTC. It is translated as CASSISGTGPYEQYF.

The genes are TRBV30 and TRBJ1-6; the D is unclear. The V gene's germline CDR1 is GTSNPN and CDR2 SVGIG (reference sequence). This CDR3 is 14 amino acids long. The ends were cut back, 2 bases at V and 0 bases at J, with 5 bases in the middle. CDR3 DNA: TGTGCCTGGAGTCGGGGCTCCTATAATTCACCCCTCCACTTT. Translating it yields CAWSRGSYNSPLHF.

This clone was found a few times. This chain joins TRBV30 and TRBJ2-1; 7 nucleotides agree with TRBD2. Germline CDR1 GTSNPN, CDR2 SVGIG (reference sequence). The V segment lost 5 bases and the J segment 9 bases; nucleotides outside the gene matches: 7. This CDR3 is built from 12 residues. The CDR3 sequence is CAWAPRTSEQFF. For the CDR3, the DNA is TGTGCCTGGGCCCCCCGGACTAGTGAGCAGTTCTTC.

The V and J genes are TRBV14 and TRBJ1-1; D is ambiguous. This CDR3 contains 13 residues. The germline CDR1 and CDR2 sequences are SGHDN and FVKESK. V was pared by 1 base and J by 5 bases, with 8 bases between. The CDR3 DNA reads as TGTGCCAGCAGCCAAGTACCAGGAACTGAAGCTTTCTTT. Translating gives CASSQVPGTEAFF. Variable domain in full (rest from reference TRBV14 and TRBJ1-1): EAGVTQFPSHSVIEKGQTVTLRCDPISGHDNLYWYRRVMGKEIKFLLHFVKESKQDESGMPNNRFLAERTGGTYSTLKVQPAELEDSGVYFCASSQVPGTEAFFGQGTRLTVV.

This clone was observed at least ten times. The chain combines TRBV30 with TRBJ2-7; maybe TRBD1 (5 bases). This CDR3 contains 13 residues. The V end was cut by 6 bases, the J end by 3 bases, with 15 bases between. Per germline, CDR1 GTSNPN and CDR2 SVGIG (reference sequence). CDR3 sequence reads: CACRQIPGYEQYF. As DNA, the CDR3 is TGTGCCTGCCGACAGATTCCTGGCTACGAGCAGTACTTC. The variable domain in full, completed from reference TRBV30 and TRBJ2-7, reads SQTIHQWPATLVQPVGSPLSLECTVEGTSNPNLYWYRQAAGRGLQLLFYSVGIGQISSEVPQNLSASRPQDRQFILSSKKLLLSDSGFYLCACRQIPGYEQYFGPGTRLTVT.

V usage is TRBV10-3 and J usage is TRBJ1-1; D is undetermined. CDR3 length: 14 amino acids. Germline V CDR1 and CDR2: ENHRY, SYGVKD. The V end lost 5 bases, the J end lost 0 bases, and 10 bases lay between the germline ends. The DNA for the CDR3 is TGTGCCATCAGTTCTGAGATCATGAACACTGAAGCTTTCTTT. As protein: CAISSEIMNTEAFF.

The rearrangement links TRBV27 to TRBJ1-2, with D unresolved. The V gene's germline CDR1 is MNHEY and CDR2 SMNVEV (reference sequence). Trimming removed 5 bases from V and 3 bases from J, with 16 bases in between. This CDR3 comprises 15 residues. This CDR3 reads CASSLSVNLDYGYTF. The CDR3 DNA sequence: TGTGCCAGCAGTCTCTCAGTCAACCTTGACTATGGCTACACCTTC.

The gene calls are TRBV5-4 and TRBJ1-1, with TRBD1 as a possible D gene (6 bases). Germline V gene lookup returns CDR1 SGHNT and CDR2 YYREEE (reference sequence). The ends were cut back, 5 bases at V and 0 bases at J, with 11 bases in the middle. The CDR3 runs 14 residues. The CDR3 loop is CASREGQMNTEAFF. In nucleotides, the CDR3 is TGTGCCAGCAGGGAAGGACAGATGAACACTGAAGCTTTCTTT.

CDR3 sequence: CAISVAGSYEQYF. CDR3 sequence (DNA): TGTGCCATCAGTGTGGCGGGGTCCTACGAGCAGTACTTC. J is TRBJ2-7 and V is TRBV10-3; TRBD2 might be the D (6 bases). V was cut by 4 bases and J by 1 base, with 8 bases left in between. The V gene's germline CDR1 is ENHRY and CDR2 SYGVKD. The CDR3 spans 13 residues.